This T cell receptor beta chain was captured in a study of identical twins. Only healthy Caucasians were included as donors. Overall study findings and caveats: Instead of following the same donors, the conclusions were based on cross-sectional statistical analysis. Excess twin sharing in beta out-of-frame sequences was weaker.

TCRdb ran MiXCR on the 5' RACE reads and lists one entry per CDR3 protein. The profile shows some 200,000 distinct CDR3 sequences, 6.5% to 8.5% of them singletons. This clonotype appeared many times. Its antigen is not identified. This CDR3 spans 13 amino acids. The V gene lost 3 bases and the J gene lost 0 bases, with 3 bases spanning the gap. The germline gives CDR1 SEHNR, CDR2 FQNEAQ (reference sequence). The same data also contributed to another study, on yellow fever vaccine responses in identical twins.

The clonotype was recovered from a woman under 30 in good health. The sample was memory (CD45RO+) T cells sorted from blood. J is TRBJ1-3 and V is TRBV7-9, with unresolved D. The CDR3 DNA reads as TGTGCCAGCAGCTTCACCTCTGGAAACACCATATATTTT. Its protein is CASSFTSGNTIYF.